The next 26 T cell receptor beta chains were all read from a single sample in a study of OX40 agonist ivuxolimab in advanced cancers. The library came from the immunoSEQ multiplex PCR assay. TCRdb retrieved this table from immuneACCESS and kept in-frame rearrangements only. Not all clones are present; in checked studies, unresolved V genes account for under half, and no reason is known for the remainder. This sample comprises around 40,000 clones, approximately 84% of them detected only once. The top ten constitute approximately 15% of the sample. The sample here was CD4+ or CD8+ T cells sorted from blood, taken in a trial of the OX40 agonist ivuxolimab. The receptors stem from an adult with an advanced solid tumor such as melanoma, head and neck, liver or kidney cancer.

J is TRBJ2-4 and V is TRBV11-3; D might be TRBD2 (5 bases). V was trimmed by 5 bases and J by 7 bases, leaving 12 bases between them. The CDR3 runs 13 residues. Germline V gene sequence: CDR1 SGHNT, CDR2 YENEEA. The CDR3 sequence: CASSPRGVNIQYF. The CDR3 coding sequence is TGTGCCAGCAGCCCCCGGGGTGTGAACATTCAGTACTTC. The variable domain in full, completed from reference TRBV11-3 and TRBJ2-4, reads EAGVVQSPRYKIIEKKQPVAFWCNPISGHNTLYWYLQNLGQGPELLIRYENEEAVDDSQLPKDRFSAERLKGVDSTLKIQPAELGDSAVYLCASSPRGVNIQYFGAGTRLSVL.

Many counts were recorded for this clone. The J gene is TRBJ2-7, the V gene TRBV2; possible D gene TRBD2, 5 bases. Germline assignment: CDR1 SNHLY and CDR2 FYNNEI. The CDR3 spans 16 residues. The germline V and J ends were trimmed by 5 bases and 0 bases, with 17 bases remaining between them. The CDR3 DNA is TGTGCCAGCAGTCTAAACAGCGGAGGAAGCTCCTACGAGCAGTACTTC. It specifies CASSLNSGGSSYEQYF.

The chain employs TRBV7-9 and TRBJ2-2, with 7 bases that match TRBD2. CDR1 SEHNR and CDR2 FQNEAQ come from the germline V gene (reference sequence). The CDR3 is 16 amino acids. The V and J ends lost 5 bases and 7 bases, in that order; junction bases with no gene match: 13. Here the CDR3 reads CASSPFAAPGGGELFF. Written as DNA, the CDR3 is TGTGCCAGCAGCCCTTTCGCGGCCCCGGGGGGCGGGGAGCTGTTTTTT.

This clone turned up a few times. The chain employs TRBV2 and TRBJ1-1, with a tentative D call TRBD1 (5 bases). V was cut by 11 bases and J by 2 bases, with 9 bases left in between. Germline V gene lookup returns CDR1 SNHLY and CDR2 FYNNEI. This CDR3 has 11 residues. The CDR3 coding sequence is TGTGCCTGCCAGGGAAACACTGAAGCTTTCTTT. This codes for CACQGNTEAFF.

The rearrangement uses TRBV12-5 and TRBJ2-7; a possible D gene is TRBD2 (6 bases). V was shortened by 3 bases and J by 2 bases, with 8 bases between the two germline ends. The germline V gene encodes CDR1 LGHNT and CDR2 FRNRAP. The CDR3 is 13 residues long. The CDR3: CASGLGGAYEQYF. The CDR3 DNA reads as TGTGCTAGTGGTTTAGGAGGGGCCTACGAGCAGTACTTC.

CDR3 sequence: CASGRPTGPYNEQFF. CDR3 in DNA: TGTGCCAGCGGGCGCCCGACAGGGCCCTACAATGAGCAGTTCTTC. The V call is TRBV6-5, the J call TRBJ2-1, with 7 bases fitting TRBD1. This CDR3 spans 15 amino acids. With V trimmed by 8 bases and J by 2 bases, 9 bases remained unmatched. Per the germline V gene, CDR1 is MNHEY and CDR2 is SVGAGI.

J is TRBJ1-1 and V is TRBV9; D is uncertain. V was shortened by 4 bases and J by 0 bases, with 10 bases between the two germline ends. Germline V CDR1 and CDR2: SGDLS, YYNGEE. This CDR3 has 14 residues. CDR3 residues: CASSPQNMNTEAFF. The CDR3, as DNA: TGTGCCAGCAGCCCACAGAACATGAACACTGAAGCTTTCTTT.

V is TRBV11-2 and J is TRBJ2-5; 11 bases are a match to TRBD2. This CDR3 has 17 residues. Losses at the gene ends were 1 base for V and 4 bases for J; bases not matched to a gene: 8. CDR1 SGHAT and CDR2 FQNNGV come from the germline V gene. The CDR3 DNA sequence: TGTGCCAGCAGCTTAGTGGTAGCGGGAGGGCCGCGAGAGACCCAGTACTTC. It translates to CASSLVVAGGPRETQYF. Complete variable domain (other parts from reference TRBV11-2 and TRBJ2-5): EAGVAQSPRYKIIEKRQSVAFWCNPISGHATLYWYQQILGQGPKLLIQFQNNGVVDDSQLPKDRFSAERLKGVDSTLKIQPAKLEDSAVYLCASSLVVAGGPRETQYFGPGTRLLVL.

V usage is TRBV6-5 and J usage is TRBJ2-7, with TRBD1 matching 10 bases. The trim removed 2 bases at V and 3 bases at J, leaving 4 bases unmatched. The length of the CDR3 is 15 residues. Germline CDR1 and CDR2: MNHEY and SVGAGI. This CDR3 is CASSYLRTGGYEQYF. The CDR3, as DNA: TGTGCCAGCAGTTACCTTCGGACAGGGGGCTACGAGCAGTACTTC.

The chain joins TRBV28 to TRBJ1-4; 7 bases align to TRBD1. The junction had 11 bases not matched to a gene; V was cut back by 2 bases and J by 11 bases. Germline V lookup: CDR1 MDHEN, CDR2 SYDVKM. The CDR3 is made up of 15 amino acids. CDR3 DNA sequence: TGTGCCAGCAGTTTAAGTCGACAGGGAGACGACAAACTGTTTTTT. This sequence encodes CASSLSRQGDDKLFF.

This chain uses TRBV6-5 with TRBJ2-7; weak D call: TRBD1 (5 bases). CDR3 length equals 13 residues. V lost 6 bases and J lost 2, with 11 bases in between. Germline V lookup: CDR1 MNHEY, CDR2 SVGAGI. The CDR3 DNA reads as TGTGCCAGCAGGGCAGGGCAGACCTACGAGCAGTACTTC. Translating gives CASRAGQTYEQYF.

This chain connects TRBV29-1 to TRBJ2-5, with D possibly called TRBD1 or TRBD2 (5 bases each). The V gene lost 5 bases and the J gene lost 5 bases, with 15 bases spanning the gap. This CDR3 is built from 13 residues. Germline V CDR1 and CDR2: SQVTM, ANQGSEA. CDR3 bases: TGCAGCGTTTCTCCCAGGGAGACGGAGACCCAGTACTTC. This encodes CSVSPRETETQYF.

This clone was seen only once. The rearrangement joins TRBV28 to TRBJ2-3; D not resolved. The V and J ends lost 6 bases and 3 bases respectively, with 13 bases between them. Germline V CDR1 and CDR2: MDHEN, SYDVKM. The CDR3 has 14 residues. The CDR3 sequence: CASSHYTRTDTQYF. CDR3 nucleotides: TGTGCCAGCAGCCACTATACACGGACAGATACGCAGTATTTT.

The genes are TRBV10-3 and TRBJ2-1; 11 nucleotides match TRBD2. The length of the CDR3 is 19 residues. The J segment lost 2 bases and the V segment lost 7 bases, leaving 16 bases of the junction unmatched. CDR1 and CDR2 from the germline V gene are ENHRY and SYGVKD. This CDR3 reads CAITSGTSGLEGAYNEQFF. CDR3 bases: TGTGCCATCACCAGCGGGACTAGCGGCCTCGAGGGCGCCTACAATGAGCAGTTCTTC.

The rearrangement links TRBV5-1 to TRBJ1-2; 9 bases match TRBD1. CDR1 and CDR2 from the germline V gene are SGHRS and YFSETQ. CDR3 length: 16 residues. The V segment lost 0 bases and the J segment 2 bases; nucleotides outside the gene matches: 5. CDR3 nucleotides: TGCGCCAGCAGCTTGGGCTGGACAGGGGAGAACTATGGCTACACCTTC. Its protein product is CASSLGWTGENYGYTF.

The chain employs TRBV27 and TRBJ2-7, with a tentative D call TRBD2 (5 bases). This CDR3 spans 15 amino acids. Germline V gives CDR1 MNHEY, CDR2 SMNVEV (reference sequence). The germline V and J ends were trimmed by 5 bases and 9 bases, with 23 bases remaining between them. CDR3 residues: CASSPPIFDRRVQYF. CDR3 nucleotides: TGTGCCAGCAGTCCGCCAATCTTTGATAGGCGGGTGCAGTACTTC.

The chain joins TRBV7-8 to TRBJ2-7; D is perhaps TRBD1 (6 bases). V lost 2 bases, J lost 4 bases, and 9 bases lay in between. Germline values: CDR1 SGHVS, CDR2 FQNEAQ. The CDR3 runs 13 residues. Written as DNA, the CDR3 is TGTGCCAGCAGCTTAAGTAGGGGGTACGAGCAGTACTTC. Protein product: CASSLSRGYEQYF.

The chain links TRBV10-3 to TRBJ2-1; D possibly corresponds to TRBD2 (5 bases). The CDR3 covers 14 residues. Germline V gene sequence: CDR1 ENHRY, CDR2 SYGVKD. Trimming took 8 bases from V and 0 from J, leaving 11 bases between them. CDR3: CAIPLRVSYNEQFF. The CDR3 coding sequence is TGTGCCATCCCCCTGCGGGTCTCCTACAATGAGCAGTTCTTC.

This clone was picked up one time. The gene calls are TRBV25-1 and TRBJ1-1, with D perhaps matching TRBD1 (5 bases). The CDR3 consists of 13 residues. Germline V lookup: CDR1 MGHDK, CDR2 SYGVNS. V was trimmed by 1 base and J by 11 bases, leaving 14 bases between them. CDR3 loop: CASSELGGGVAFF. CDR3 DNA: TGTGCCAGCAGTGAATTGGGGGGAGGGGTGGCTTTCTTT.

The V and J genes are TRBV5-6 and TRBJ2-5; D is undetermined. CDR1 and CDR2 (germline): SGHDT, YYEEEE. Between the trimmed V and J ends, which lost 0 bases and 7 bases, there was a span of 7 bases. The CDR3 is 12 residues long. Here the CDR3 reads CASSLALGTQYF. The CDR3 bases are TGTGCCAGCAGCTTGGCGTTGGGGACCCAGTACTTC.

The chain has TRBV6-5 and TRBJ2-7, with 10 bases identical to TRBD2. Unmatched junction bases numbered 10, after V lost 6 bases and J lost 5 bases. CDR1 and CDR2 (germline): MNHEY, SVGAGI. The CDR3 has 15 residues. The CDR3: CASRQRGGRYNEQYF. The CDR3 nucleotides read TGTGCCAGCAGACAGCGGGGGGGCCGATACAACGAGCAGTACTTC.

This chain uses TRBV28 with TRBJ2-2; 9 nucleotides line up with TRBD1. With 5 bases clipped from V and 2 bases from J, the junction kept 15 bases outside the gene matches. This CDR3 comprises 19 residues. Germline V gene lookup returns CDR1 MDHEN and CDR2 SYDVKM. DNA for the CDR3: TGTGCCAGCAGTACCTACGCCCGTACAGGGGGCTATAACACCGGGGAGCTGTTTTTT. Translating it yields CASSTYARTGGYNTGELFF.

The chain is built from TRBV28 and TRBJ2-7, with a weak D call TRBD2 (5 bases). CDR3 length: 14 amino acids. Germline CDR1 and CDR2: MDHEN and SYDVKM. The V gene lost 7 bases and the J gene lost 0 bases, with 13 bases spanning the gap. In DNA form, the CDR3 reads TGTGCCAGCACCCGCGGACTCAACTCCTACGAGCAGTACTTC. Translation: CASTRGLNSYEQYF.

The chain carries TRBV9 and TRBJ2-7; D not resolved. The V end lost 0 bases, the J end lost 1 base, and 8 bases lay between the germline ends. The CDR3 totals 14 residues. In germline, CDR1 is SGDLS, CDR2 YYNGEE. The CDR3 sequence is CASSVAAVSYEQYF. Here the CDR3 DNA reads TGTGCCAGCAGCGTAGCGGCGGTATCCTACGAGCAGTACTTC.

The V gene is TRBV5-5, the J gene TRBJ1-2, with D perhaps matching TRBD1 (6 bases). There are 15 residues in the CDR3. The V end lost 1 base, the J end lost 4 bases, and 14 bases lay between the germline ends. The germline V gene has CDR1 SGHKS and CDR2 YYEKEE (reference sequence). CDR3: CASSLSRGGVYGYTF. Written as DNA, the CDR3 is TGTGCCAGCAGCTTGAGCAGGGGAGGAGTCTATGGCTACACCTTC.

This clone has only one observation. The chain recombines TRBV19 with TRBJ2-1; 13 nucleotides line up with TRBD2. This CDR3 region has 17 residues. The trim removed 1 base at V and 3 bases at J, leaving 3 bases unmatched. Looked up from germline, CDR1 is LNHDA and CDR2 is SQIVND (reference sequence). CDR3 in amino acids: CASSIGTSGGRYNEQFF. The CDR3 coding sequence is TGTGCCAGTAGTATAGGGACTAGCGGGGGTCGCTACAATGAGCAGTTCTTC.